What follows describes a single TCR beta chain. The sample comes from a study of blood T cell repertoires in COVID-19. Trimming pared 1 base from V and 5 bases from J, leaving 8 bases between. Germline assignment: CDR1 LGHDT and CDR2 YNNKEL (reference sequence). This CDR3 has 14 residues. Methods used by the authors: Quantification of nucleated cells was approximated via reference gene primer amplification. Sequencing used immunoSEQ multiplex PCR; TCRdb keeps in-frame clones, though not all of them. V and J calls and clone size come straight from that table; D and trimming were deduced from the DNA. The sample shows over 250,000 clones, under 95% of them seen only once.

The sample was PBMCs or T cells enriched from blood (not recorded which). The TCR comes from a man between 60 and 75 years old who had recovered from COVID-19. V is TRBV3-1 (or the pseudogene TRBV3-2) and J is TRBJ2-2, with D unresolved. CDR3 nucleotides: TGTGCCAGCAGCCAAGTACGGTATACCGGGGAGCTGTTTTTT. It translates to CASSQVRYTGELFF.